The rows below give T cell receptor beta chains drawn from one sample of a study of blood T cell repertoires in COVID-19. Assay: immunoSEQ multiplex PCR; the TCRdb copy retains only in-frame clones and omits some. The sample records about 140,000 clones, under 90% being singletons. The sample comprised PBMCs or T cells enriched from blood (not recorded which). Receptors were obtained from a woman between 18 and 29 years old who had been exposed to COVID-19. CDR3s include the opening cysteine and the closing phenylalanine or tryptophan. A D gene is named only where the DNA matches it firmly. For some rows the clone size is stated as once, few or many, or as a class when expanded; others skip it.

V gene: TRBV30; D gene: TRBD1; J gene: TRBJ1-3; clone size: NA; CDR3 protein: CAWSGGQGAGNTIYF; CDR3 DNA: TGTGCCTGGAGCGGGGGACAGGGGGCAGGAAACACCATATATTTT
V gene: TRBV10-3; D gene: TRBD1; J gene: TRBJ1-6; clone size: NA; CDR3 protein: CAISPGQENSPLHF; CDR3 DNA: TGTGCCATCAGTCCGGGACAGGAGAATTCACCCCTCCACTTT
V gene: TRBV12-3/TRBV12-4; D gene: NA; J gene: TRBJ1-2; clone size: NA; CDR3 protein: CASSREPGEYTF; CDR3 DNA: TGTGCCAGCAGCCGCGAACCGGGGGAGTACACCTTC
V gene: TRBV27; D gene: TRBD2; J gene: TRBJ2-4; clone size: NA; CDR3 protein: CASSPGLAGQNIQYF; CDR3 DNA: TGTGCCAGCAGTCCGGGACTAGCGGGACAAAACATTCAGTACTTC
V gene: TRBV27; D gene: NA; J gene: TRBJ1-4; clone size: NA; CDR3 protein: CASIRRNANEKLFF; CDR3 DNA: TGTGCCAGCATCAGGCGAAATGCTAATGAAAAACTGTTTTTT
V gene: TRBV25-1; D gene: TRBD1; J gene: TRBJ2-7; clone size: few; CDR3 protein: CASSPFGTGGEQYF; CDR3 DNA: TGTGCCAGCAGTCCGTTTGGGACAGGGGGGGAGCAGTACTTC
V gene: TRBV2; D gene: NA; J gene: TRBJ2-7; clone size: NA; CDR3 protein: CASSVGRGGRYEQYF; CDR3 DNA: TGTGCCAGCAGTGTAGGACGCGGGGGCAGGTACGAGCAGTACTTC
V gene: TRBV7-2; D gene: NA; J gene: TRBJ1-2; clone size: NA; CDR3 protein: CASSPKVGQSYGYTF; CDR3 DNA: TGTGCCAGCAGCCCGAAGGTCGGACAGTCCTATGGCTACACCTTC
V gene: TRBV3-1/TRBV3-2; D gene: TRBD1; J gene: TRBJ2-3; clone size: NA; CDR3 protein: CASSLNRGLGSDTQYF; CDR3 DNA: TGTGCCAGCAGCCTTAACAGGGGGCTAGGGTCAGATACGCAGTATTTT
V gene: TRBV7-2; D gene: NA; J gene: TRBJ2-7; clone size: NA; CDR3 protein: CASSLDSPYEQYF; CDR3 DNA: TGTGCCAGCAGCTTGGACAGCCCCTACGAGCAGTACTTC
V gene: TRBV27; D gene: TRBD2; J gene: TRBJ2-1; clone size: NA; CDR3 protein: CASSLSPLAGERFDEQFF; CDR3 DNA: TGTGCCAGCAGTTTATCGCCTCTAGCGGGAGAGAGATTTGATGAGCAGTTCTTC
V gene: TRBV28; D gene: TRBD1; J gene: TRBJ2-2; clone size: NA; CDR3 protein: CASSSGLTGSRNTGELFF; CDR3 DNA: TGTGCCAGCAGTTCAGGACTGACAGGGTCACGGAACACCGGGGAGCTGTTTTTT
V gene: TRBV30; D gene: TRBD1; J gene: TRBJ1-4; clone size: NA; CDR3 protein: CAWSPGTGWDEKLFF; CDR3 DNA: TGTGCCTGGTCTCCCGGGACAGGGTGGGATGAAAAACTGTTTTTT
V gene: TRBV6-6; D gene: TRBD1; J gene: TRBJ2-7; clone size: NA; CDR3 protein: CASSSTGSVGQYF; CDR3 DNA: TGTGCCAGCAGTTCGACAGGGTCCGTAGGGCAGTACTTC
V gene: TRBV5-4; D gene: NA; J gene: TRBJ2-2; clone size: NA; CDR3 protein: CASSPGGRENTGELFF; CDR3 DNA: TGTGCCAGCAGCCCCGGGGGGCGGGAAAACACCGGGGAGCTGTTTTTT
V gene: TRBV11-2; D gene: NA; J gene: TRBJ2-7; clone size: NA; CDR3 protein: CASSFPGLGYEQYF; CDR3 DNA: TGTGCCAGCAGCTTCCCGGGACTTGGCTACGAGCAGTACTTC
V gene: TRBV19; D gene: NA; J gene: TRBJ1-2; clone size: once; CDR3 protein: CASSRSVGQNYGYTF; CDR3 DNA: TGTGCCAGTAGTAGGTCGGTTGGGCAGAACTATGGCTACACCTTC